This is a list of T cell receptor beta chains from one sample in a study of T cells in Graves' hyperthyroidism and ophthalmopathy. Each CDR3 protein gets one entry after TCRdb re-called the multiplex PCR reads with MiXCR. The repertoire holds 300,000 or so distinct CDR3 sequences, with approximately 15% as singletons. Sequenced sample: blood. These TCRs come from a man aged 25-45 years with Graves' hyperthyroidism. CDR3s leave out the opening cysteine and the closing phenylalanine or tryptophan. D genes are given only for firm matches. Expanded clones get a size class; other rows say once, few or many, or leave the size out.

j_call d_call v_call clone_size cdr3_aa
TRBJ1-2 - TRBV9 - ASSVSDHYGYT
TRBJ2-2 - TRBV7-9 few ASSPHQEPKTGELF
TRBJ1-2 - TRBV2 many ASSEGGWNGIGYT
TRBJ2-5 TRBD2 TRBV6-2/TRBV6-3 few ASSYYASGLAETQY
TRBJ1-1 - TRBV11-1 many ASSLDEGPGEAF
TRBJ2-5 TRBD1 TRBV28 many ASRDRQGRKTQY
TRBJ2-3 TRBD1 TRBV6-5 few ASSYRPGGTDTQY
TRBJ2-1 TRBD2 TRBV19 few ASSPRGASGTGKF
TRBJ1-6 - TRBV5-6 few ASSSRDGRVNSPLH
TRBJ2-6 - TRBV5-1 few ASRVSSGANVLT
TRBJ1-5 - TRBV20-1 - SVGGKGNQPQH
TRBJ2-3 TRBD1 TRBV5-6 once ASSGGTGGGTDTQY
TRBJ1-6 TRBD1 TRBV6-1 - ASSALVRGRGAPLH
TRBJ2-7 - TRBV6-2/TRBV6-3 many ASTGTSPYEQY
TRBJ1-1 - TRBV9 few ASSVAPRPGGEAF
TRBJ2-5 - TRBV20-1 many SAAGGWTQY